Many counts were recorded for the clone carrying this T cell receptor beta chain. Its target is not known. Germline trimming cut 6 bases from V and 6 bases from J; bases unmatched to any gene: 9. The germline V gene has CDR1 SNHLY and CDR2 FYNNEI. The CDR3 contains 15 residues. The record originates from a study of T cells in Graves' hyperthyroidism and ophthalmopathy. Study-wide results and limits: Ophthalmopathy prediction by the model preceded onset by a median about 6 months.

Regions amplified from RNA transcripts were the TCR beta CDR3 regions. A first-round RT-PCR of the TCR CDR3 used the HTBI primer set. One entry per CDR3 protein, called by TCRdb with MiXCR from the multiplex PCR reads. Of around 350,000 distinct CDR3 sequences detected, about a fifth appear once; the ten largest clones hold around 3.6%. This clonotype originated in a young woman with Graves' hyperthyroidism. The source material was blood. The chain recombines TRBV2 with TRBJ1-5; 9 bases align to TRBD1. CDR3 DNA sequence: TGTGCCAGCAGCAGAACAGGGGGCTTAGGTCAGCCCCAGCATTTT. The encoded protein is CASSRTGGLGQPQHF.